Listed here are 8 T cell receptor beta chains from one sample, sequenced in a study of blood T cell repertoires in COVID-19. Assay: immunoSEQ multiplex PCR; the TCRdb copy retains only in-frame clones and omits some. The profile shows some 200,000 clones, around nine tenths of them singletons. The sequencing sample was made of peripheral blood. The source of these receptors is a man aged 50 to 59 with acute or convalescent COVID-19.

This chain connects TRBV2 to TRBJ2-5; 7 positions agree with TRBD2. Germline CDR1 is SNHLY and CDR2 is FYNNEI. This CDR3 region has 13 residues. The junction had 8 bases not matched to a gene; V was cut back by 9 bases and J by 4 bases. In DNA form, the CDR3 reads TGTGCCAGTGGGAGGGGAACCTCAGAGACCCAGTACTTC. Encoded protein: CASGRGTSETQYF.

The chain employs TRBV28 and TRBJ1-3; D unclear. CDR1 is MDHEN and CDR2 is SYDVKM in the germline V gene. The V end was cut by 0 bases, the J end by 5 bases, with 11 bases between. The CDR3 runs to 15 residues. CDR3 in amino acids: CASSLWAGERNTIYF. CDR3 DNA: TGTGCCAGCAGTTTATGGGCCGGGGAGAGAAACACCATATATTTT.

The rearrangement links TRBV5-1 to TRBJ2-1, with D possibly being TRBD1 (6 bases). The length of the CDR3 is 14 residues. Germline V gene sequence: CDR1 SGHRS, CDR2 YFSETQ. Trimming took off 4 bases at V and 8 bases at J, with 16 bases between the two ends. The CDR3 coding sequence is TGCGCCAGCAGCCCGGACAGAGGCCGGTATGAGCAGTTCTTC. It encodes CASSPDRGRYEQFF.

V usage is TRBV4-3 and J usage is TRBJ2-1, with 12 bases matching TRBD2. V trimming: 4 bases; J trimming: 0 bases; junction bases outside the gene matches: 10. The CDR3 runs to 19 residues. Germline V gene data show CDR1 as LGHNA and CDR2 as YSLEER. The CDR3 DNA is TGCGCCAGCAGCCTATTCGGGCTAGCGGGGGGGGACTCCTACAATGAGCAGTTCTTC. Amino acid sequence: CASSLFGLAGGDSYNEQFF.

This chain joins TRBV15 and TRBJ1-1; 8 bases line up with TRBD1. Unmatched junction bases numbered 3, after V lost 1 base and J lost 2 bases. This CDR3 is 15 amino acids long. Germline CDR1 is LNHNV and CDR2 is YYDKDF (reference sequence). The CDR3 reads CATSRGQGANTEAFF. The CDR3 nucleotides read TGTGCCACCAGCAGAGGGCAGGGGGCCAACACTGAAGCTTTCTTT.

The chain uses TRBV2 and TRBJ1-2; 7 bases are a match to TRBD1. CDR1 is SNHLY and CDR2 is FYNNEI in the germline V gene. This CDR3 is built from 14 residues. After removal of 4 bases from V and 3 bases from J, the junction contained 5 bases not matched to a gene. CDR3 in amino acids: CASSVQGTDYGYTF. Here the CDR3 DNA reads TGTGCCAGCAGTGTCCAAGGGACAGACTATGGCTACACCTTC.

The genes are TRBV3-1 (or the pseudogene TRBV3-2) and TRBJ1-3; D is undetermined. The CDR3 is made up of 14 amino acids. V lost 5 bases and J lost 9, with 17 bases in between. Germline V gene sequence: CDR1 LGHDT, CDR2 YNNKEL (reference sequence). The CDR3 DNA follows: TGTGCCAGCAGCTCCAGAGAAAGTGGAGGCACCATATATTTT. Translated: CASSSRESGGTIYF.

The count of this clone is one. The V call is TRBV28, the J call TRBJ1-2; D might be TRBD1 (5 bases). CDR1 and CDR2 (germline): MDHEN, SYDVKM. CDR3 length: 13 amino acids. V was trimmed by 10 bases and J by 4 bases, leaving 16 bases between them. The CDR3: CATRRQGGYGYTF. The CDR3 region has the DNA TGTGCCACCAGGCGGCAGGGAGGCTATGGCTACACCTTC.